A selection of T cell receptor beta chains follows, all from one sample in a study of control samples from healthy donors and cancer patients. Assay used: immunoSEQ multiplex PCR; TCRdb lists only in-frame clones, some missing. The sample consists of about 180,000 clones, around nine tenths of them appearing once. Sequencing input: blood. These receptors all stem from a man aged 25-40 years in good health. CDR3s include the opening cysteine and the closing phenylalanine or tryptophan. Each record gives: V gene, D gene, CDR3 protein. D genes are given only for firm matches.

TRBV30 - CAWSPGTTSTDTQYF
TRBV6-5 - CASGQTDPLDGYTF
TRBV7-8 - CASSTRLLKSTDTQYF
TRBV7-6 - CASSSQVAGNTIYF
TRBV7-2 TRBD1 CASSLEGTGKTGNTIYF
TRBV13 - CASSLVGGKVGYTF
TRBV9 - CASSAEPSGNTIYF
TRBV7-8 - CASSPQGRSAGANVLTF
TRBV7-2 TRBD1 CASSPRDRVGKLFF
TRBV24-1 - CATSDSNYGYTF
TRBV15 - CATSRGRENEQFF
TRBV4-2 TRBD2 CASSQADGRGVNEQFF
TRBV5-1 - CASSPSKPDRSSGNTIYF
TRBV11-2 - CASSLGADEQYF
TRBV19 TRBD1 CASSPGTGFGYTF
TRBV27 TRBD1 CASSPDRGRYEQYF
TRBV2 TRBD1 CASRATGENTEAFF
TRBV19 TRBD1 CASHPGQGPEKLFF
TRBV28 TRBD1 CASSLGWDRNNEKLFF
TRBV2 - CATPRGKYNEQFF
TRBV2 - CASTINTEAFF
TRBV28 - CASSLLAYTQYF